This TCR beta chain was documented in a study of T cell responses to AZD1222 COVID-19 vaccine. Study conclusions and caveats: Baseline seropositivity characterized only six AZD1222 recipients. Repertoires were obtained only post-peak T cell response. It should be noted that donors were predominantly white British and more often female, and clonal diversity was possibly underestimated. Unmutated regions of variants are reportedly targeted by nearly half of spike-specific TCRs.

The CDR3 is 10 amino acids. Trimming took 4 bases from V and 7 from J, leaving 5 bases between them. Germline values: CDR1 DFQATT, CDR2 SNEGSKA (reference sequence). Data came from immunoSEQ multiplex PCR; TCRdb stores just in-frame clones and leaves some out. The table has 100,000 to 150,000 clones, 88% seen once. Details on this clone: What it binds is not known.

The sequence was obtained from an adult in good health. The genes are TRBV20-1 and TRBJ1-5; TRBD1 is a possible D gene (5 bases). The input for sequencing was peripheral blood, taken on day 0 of AZD1222 vaccination. The CDR3 DNA follows: TGCAGTGCTAAGGGGCAGCCCCAGCATTTT. It is translated as CSAKGQPQHF.